The TCR beta chain under discussion was sequenced for a study of blood T cell repertoires in COVID-19. As for the study in general: Sites across the United States, Italy and Spain contributed samples from acute and convalescent COVID-19. PBMCs, B-cell-depleted T cells, or T cells provided the cDNA or gDNA that made up the material.

The CDR3 runs to 15 residues. The germline V gene encodes CDR1 MNHEY and CDR2 SMNVEV (reference sequence). Trimming removed 4 bases from V and 7 bases from J; junction bases left unmatched: 8. In the original processing: Using reference gene primer amplification, nucleated cell counts were estimated. Data came from immunoSEQ multiplex PCR; TCRdb stores just in-frame clones and leaves some out. From that table come the V and J calls and clone size; the DNA was used to work out D and trimming. The sample shows about 270,000 clones, approximately 90% of them seen only once. Sequencing input: PBMCs or T cells enriched from blood (not recorded which). The clonotype was recovered from a woman in her thirties or forties with acute COVID-19. This rearrangement joins TRBV27 to TRBJ1-4; TRBD1 matches at 8 bases. CDR3 sequence: CASSSTGDFIEKLFF. Written as DNA, the CDR3 is TGTGCCAGCAGTTCGACAGGGGACTTTATTGAAAAACTGTTTTTT.